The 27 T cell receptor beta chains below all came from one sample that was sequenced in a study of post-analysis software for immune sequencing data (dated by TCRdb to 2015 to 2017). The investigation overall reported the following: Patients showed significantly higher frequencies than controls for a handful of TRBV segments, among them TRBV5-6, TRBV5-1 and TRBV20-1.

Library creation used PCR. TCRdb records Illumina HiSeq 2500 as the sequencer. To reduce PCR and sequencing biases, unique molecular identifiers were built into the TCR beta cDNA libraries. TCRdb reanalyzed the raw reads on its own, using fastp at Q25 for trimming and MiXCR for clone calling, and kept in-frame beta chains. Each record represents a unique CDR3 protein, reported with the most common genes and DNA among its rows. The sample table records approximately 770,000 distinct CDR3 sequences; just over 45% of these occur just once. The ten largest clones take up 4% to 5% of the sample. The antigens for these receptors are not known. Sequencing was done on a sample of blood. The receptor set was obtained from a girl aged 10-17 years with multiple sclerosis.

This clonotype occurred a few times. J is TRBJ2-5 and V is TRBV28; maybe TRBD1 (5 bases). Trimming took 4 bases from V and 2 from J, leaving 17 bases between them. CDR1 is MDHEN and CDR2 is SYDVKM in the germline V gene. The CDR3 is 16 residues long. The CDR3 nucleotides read TGTGCCAGCAGTTCCTCCCCTCAGGGAAGGCAAGAGACCCAGTACTTC. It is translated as CASSSSPQGRQETQYF. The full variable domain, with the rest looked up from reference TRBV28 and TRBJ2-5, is DVKVTQSSRYLVKRTGEKVFLECVQDMDHENMFWYRQDPGLGLRLIYFSYDVKMKEKGDIPEGYSVSREKKERFSLILESASTNQTSMYLCASSSSPQGRQETQYFGPGTRLLVL.

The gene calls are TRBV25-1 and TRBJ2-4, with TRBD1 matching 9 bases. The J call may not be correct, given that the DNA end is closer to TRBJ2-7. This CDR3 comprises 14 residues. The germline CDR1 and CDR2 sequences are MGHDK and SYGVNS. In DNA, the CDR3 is TGTGCCAGCAGTGAGATCGGGACAGGGTACGAGCAGTACTTC. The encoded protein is CASSEIGTGYEQYF.

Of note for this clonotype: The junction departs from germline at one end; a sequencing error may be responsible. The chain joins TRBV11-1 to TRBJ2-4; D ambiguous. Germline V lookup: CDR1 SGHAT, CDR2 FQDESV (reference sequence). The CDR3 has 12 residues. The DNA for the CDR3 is TGTGCCAGCAGCCGAGCCCAAAACATTCAGTACTTC. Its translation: CASSRAQNIQYF.

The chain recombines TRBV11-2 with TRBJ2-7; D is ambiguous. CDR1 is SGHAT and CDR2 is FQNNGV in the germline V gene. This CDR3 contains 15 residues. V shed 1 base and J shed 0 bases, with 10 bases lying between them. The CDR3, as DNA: TGTGCCAGCAGCTTAGGGGTAGCAAGCTCCTACGAGCAGTACTTC. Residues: CASSLGVASSYEQYF.

As DNA, the CDR3 is TGCGCCAGCGGCGACCGGGACAGGGAAACTGAAGCTTTCTTT. Protein: CASGDRDRETEAFF. J is TRBJ1-1 and V is TRBV4-1; 9 positions agree with TRBD1. V lost 8 bases and J lost 5; bases outside the gene matches: 9. The CDR3 sequence is 14 residues long. The germline V gene has CDR1 MGHRA and CDR2 YSYEKL.

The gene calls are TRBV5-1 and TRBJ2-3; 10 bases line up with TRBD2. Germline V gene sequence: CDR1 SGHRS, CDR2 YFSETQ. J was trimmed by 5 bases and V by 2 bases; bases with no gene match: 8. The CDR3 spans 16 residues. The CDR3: CASSLPSGRGRDTQYF. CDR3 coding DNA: TGCGCCAGCAGCTTACCTAGCGGGAGAGGGAGAGATACGCAGTATTTT.

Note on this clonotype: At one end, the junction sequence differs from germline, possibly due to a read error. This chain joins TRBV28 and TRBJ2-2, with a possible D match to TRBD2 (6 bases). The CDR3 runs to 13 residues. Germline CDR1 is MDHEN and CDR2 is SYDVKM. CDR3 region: CASLQEGHHEQFF. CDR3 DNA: TGTGCCAGCCTTCAGGAGGGCCACCATGAGCAGTTTTTT.

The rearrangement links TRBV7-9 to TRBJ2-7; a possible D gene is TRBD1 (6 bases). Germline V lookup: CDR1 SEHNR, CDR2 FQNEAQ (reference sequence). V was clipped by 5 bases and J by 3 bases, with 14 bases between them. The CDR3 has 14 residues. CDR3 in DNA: TGTGCCAGCAGCCCGGACAGAGGAATCTACGAGCAGTACTTC. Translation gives CASSPDRGIYEQYF.

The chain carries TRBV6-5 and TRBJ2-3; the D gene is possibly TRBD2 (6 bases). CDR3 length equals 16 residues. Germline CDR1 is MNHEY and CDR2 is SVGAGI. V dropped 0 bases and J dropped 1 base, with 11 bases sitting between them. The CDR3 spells CASSYSEGGGTDTQYF. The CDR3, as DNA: TGTGCCAGCAGTTACTCCGAGGGAGGTGGCACAGATACGCAGTATTTT.

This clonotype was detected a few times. DNA of the CDR3: TGTGCCACGAGACTGGGAGGCACAGATACGCAGTATTTT. Amino acid sequence: CATRLGGTDTQYF. The V call is TRBV24-1, the J call TRBJ2-3; possible D gene TRBD2, 5 bases. Germline CDR1 KGHDR, CDR2 SFDVKD. V dropped 10 bases and J dropped 1 base, with 11 bases sitting between them. The CDR3 extends over 13 amino acids.

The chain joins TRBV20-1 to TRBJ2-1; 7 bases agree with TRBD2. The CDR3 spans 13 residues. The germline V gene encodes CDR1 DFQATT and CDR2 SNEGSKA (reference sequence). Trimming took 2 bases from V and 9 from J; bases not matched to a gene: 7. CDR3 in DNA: TGCAGTGCTAGAACTAGCGTGAACAGTGAGCAGTTCTTC. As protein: CSARTSVNSEQFF.

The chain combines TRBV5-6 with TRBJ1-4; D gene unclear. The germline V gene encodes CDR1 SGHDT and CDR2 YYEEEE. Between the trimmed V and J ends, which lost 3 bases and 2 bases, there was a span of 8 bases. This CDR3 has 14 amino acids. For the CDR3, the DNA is TGTGCCAGCAGCTGGACCGGCACTAATGAAAAACTGTTTTTT. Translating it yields CASSWTGTNEKLFF.

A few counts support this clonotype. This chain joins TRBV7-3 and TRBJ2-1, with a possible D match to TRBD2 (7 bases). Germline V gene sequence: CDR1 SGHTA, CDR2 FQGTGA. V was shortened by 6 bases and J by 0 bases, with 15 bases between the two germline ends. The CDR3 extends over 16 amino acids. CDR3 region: CASSRSGTSSYNEQFF. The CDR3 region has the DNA TGTGCCAGCAGTCGGAGCGGGACAAGCTCCTACAATGAGCAGTTCTTC.

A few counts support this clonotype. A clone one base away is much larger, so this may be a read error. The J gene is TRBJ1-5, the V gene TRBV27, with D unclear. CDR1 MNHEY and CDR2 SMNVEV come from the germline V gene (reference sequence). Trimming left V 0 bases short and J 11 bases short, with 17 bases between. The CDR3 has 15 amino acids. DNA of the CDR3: TGTGCCAGCAGTTTATCGATATCCCTCGGCTCGTCCCAGCATTTT. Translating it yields CASSLSISLGSSQHF.

CDR3 region: CASSVAGAGYGYTF. CDR3 bases: TGTGCCAGCAGCGTAGCTGGGGCTGGCTATGGCTACACCTTC. The J gene is TRBJ1-2, the V gene TRBV9, with TRBD1 as a possible D gene (5 bases). The germline V gene encodes CDR1 SGDLS and CDR2 YYNGEE. The CDR3 spans 14 residues. V was clipped by 0 bases and J by 4 bases, with 10 bases between them.

The CDR3, as DNA: TGTGCCAGCAGCTTGGCAGGGCGCTCGGGCTATGGCTACACCTTC. This codes for CASSLAGRSGYGYTF. V and J are TRBV7-9 and TRBJ1-2; D possibly corresponds to TRBD1 (5 bases). The CDR3 is 15 residues long. The germline V gene has CDR1 SEHNR and CDR2 FQNEAQ (reference sequence). The V gene lost 3 bases and the J gene lost 4 bases, with 15 bases spanning the gap.

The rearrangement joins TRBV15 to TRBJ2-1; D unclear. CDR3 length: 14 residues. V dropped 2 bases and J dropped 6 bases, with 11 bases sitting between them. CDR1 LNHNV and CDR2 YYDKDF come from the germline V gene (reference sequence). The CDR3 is CATSRPPRTNEQFF. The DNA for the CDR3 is TGTGCCACCAGCAGACCTCCCCGGACCAATGAGCAGTTCTTC.

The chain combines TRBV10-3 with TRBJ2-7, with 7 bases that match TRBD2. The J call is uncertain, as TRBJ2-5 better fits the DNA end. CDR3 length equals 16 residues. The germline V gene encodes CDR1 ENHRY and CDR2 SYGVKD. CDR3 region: CAISESKSRGGETQYF. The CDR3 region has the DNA TGTGCCATCAGTGAGTCGAAATCCCGGGGAGGGGAGACCCAGTACTTC.

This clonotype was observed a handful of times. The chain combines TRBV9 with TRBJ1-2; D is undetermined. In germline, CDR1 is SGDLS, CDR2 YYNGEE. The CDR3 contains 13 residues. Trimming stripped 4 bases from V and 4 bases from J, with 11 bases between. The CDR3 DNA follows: TGTGCCAGCAGCACAGCCCCCCGCTATGGCTACACCTTC. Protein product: CASSTAPRYGYTF.

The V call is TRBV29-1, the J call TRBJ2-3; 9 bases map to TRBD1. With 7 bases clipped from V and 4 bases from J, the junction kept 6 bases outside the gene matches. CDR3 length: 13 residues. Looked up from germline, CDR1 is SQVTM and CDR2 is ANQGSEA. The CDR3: CSAWDRVPDTQYF. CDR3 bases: TGCAGCGCCTGGGACAGGGTCCCAGATACGCAGTATTTT.

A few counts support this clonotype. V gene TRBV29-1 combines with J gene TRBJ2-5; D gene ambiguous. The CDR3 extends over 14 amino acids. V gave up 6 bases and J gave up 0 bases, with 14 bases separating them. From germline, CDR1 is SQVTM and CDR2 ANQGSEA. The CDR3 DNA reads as TGCAGCGTCCCGGGTCTGGGGAACCAAGAGACCCAGTACTTC. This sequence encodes CSVPGLGNQETQYF.

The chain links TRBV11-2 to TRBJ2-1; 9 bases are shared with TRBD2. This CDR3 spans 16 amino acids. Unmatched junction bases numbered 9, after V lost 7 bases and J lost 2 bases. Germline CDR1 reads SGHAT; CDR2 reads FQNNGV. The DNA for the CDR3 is TGTGCCAGCACATCCCCGCGCGGGAGGGCCTACAATGAGCAGTTCTTC. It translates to CASTSPRGRAYNEQFF.

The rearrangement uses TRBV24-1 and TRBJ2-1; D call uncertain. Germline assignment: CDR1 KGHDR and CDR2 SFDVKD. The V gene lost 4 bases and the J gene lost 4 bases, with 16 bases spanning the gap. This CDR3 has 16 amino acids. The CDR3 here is CATSDGSSLPYNEQFF. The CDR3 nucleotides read TGTGCCACCAGTGACGGCAGTTCCTTACCTTACAATGAGCAGTTCTTC.

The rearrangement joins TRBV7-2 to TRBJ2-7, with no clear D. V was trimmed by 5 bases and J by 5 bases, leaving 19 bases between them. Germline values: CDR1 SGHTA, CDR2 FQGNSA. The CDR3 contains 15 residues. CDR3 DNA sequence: TGTGCCAGCAGCCTACCTGGTTGGGGAAGGGACGAGCAGTACTTC. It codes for CASSLPGWGRDEQYF.

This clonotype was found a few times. The CDR3 loop reads CATTRQSLGEQYF. The CDR3 bases are TGTGCCACCACCCGGCAGTCCCTTGGCGAGCAGTACTTC. The rearrangement joins TRBV13 to TRBJ2-7; D is unclear. The V end lost 10 bases, the J end lost 6 bases, and 19 bases lay between the germline ends. The CDR3 has 13 amino acids. Germline V gene data show CDR1 as PRHDT and CDR2 as FYEKMQ (reference sequence).

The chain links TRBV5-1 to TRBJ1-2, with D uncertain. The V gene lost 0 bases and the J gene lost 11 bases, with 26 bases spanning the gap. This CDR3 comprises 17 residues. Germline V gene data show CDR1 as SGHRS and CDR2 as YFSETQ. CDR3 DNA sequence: TGCGCCAGCAGCTTGGACCTTCCTACTGGACCCACGAGTGGATACACCTTC. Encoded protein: CASSLDLPTGPTSGYTF. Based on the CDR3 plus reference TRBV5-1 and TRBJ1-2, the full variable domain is KAGVTQTPRYLIKTRGQQVTLSCSPISGHRSVSWYQQTPGQGLQFLFEYFSETQRNKGNFPGRFSGRQFSNSRSEMNVSTLELGDSALYLCASSLDLPTGPTSGYTFGSGTRLTVV.

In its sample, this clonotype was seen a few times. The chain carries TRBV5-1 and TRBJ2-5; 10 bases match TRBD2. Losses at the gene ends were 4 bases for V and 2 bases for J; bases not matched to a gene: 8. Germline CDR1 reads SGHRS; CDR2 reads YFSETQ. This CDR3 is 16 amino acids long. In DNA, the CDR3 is TGCGCCAGCAGCCTCTCCGGGACTAGCGTGCAAGAGACCCAGTACTTC. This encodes CASSLSGTSVQETQYF.